This T cell receptor (beta chain) comes out of a study of shared clonotypes between healthy human individuals (dated by TCRdb to 2018 to 2021). Broadly, across the study: The cohort comprised two women and a few men aged 18 to 49 years. Different laboratories and diverse techniques were used to prepare libraries and sequence TCR repertoires, to increase sequencing depth and limit assay-specific biases. Blood TCR repertoires of a handful of healthy adults were deeply sequenced to estimate repertoire size and the extent of clonotype sharing between individuals. Per donor, leukapheresis produced somewhere between about 0.9 and 9 billion PBMCs. What the study reported, not specific to this receptor: Pairwise subsampling led to the expectation that sequencing depth would affect the degree of clonotype sharing among donors. The small number of donors limited the genetic and exposure-history diversity represented. Sampling was limited to blood, and TCR repertoires in tissue likely differ from TCR repertoires in blood.

Including the terminal cysteine and phenylalanine, the CDR3 comprises 15 residues. Solely the CDR3 DNA is kept, with 45 bases framed from the first base. Trimming removed 5 bases from V and 1 base from J, leaving 15 bases between the germline ends. CDR1 and CDR2 (SEHNR, FQNEAQ) derive from the germline V gene (reference sequence). Donors were healthy HIV-negative adults with no recently reported acute infections or vaccinations. All donors were Caucasian adults living in Nashville, Tennessee, USA. For unsorted samples, 75 million to 100 million PBMCs were counted and genomic DNA was extracted with the QIAamp DNA Blood Mini kit. Blood was collected by leukapheresis, and PBMCs were isolated by Ficoll-Histopaque density gradient centrifugation and then cryopreserved in liquid nitrogen vapor phase. TCR CDR3 regions were amplified from genomic DNA by multiplex PCR using the deep immunoSEQ assay. Extracted genomic DNA from each cell subset was spread evenly across all wells of several immunoSEQ 96-well plates, with each plate serving as a replicate. For unsorted PBMC, each replicate PCR was loaded with roughly 330 ng genomic DNA, equivalent to roughly 33,000 T cell genomes. Genomic DNA from unsorted PBMC was sequenced over ten immunoSEQ deep assay plates. The purified libraries were quantified using a Qubit 3.0 fluorometer, sized with a Bioanalyzer 2100, and then quantified again using the KAPA Library Quantification kit. Every immunoSEQ 96-well plate was sequenced on a dedicated single-read 150-cycle Illumina NextSeq 550 flow cell. Per the source publication's procedure: Because the immunoSEQ output held only junctional sequences and lacked quality scores, the filtering could not match the filtering applied to full-length reads. Sequences were annotated with PyIR, a Python wrapper for IgBLAST v1.9, using IMGT germline references to assign V/J genes and CDR3. Reads were filtered out if the reads had weak V/J assignments (E-value above 1e-6), no CDR3, stop codons, out-of-frame junctions, or ambiguous translated residues. V3J clonotypes were defined as sequences sharing an identical inferred V gene, J gene, and CDR3 amino acid sequence. Percentage overlap between repertoires was computed as shared unique clonotypes divided by the size of the smaller repertoire. Three approaches were used to assess repertoire richness: RTK rarefaction, the Chao1 estimator, and Recon v2.1 estimates of unobserved clonotypes. TCRdb carries this immuneACCESS record with in-frame sequences only. Its versions omit some clonotypes, under half of them owing to an unresolved V gene in the studies checked, with the rest unexplained. V, J and clone size reflect that table, while D and trimming were determined from the DNA. The sample table records roughly 510,000 clones; roughly 79% of these occur just once. About an eighth of the sample is held by the ten biggest clonotypes.

As for this clone: It has no known antigen specificity. Base-call qualities are not available, and no considerably larger clone is one nucleotide away.

Sequenced sample: PBMCs. The chain uses TRBV7-9 and TRBJ2-7; tentative D gene TRBD2, with 5 bases matching. The receptor comes from a woman aged 40 to 50 in good health. Some clones in this sample may be carry-over from other donors' samples. CDR3 region: CASSPFKAESYEQYF. The nucleotide sequence reads TGTGCCAGCAGCCCGTTTAAAGCGGAATCCTACGAGCAGTACTTC.